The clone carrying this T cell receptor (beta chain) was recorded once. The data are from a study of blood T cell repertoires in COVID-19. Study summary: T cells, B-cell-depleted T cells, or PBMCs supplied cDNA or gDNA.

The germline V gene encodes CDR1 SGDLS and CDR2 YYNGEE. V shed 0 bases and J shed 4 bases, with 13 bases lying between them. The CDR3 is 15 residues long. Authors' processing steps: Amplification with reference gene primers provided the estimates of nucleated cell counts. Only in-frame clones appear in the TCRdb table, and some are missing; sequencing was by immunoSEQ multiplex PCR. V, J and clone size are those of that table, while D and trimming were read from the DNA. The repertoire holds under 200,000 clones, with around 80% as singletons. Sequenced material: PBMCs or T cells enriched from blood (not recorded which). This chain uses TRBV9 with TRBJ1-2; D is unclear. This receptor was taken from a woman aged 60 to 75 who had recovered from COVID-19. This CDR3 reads CASSVASAGLYGYTF. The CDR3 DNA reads TGTGCCAGCAGCGTAGCTTCGGCAGGACTCTATGGCTACACCTTC.